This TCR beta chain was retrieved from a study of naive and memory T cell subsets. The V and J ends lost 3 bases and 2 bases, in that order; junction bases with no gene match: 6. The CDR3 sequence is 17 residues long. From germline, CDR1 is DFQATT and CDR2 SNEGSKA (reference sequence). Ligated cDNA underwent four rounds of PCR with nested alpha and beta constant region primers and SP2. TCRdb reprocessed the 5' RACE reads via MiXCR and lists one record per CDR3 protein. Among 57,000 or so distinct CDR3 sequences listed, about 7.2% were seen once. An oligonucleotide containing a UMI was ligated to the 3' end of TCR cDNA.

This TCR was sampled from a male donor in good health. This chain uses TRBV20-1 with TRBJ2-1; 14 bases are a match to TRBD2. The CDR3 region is CSARLGLAGVTYNEQFF. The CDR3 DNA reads TGCAGTGCTAGGTTGGGACTAGCGGGAGTAACCTACAATGAGCAGTTCTTC.